This TCR beta chain was retrieved from a study of response to subunit inactivated influenza vaccine. Whole-study results and caveats: Each seasonal influenza vaccination, the authors suggested, recruits few new T cells.

Of note for this clonotype: The target antigen is unknown.

The length of the CDR3 is 15 residues. V lost 5 bases, J lost 1 base, and 3 bases stayed unmatched. Germline values: CDR1 SGHAT, CDR2 FQNNGV. TCRdb independently ran MiXCR on the RT-PCR reads; one entry per CDR3 protein. The data hold approximately 730,000 distinct CDR3 sequences, with about 15% observed a single time. The chain has TRBV11-2 and TRBJ2-1, with 9 bases lining up with TRBD2. Sequenced material: PBMCs from blood, taken 14 days before vaccination. The source is a man in his fifties who received an inactivated influenza vaccine. As DNA, the CDR3 is TGTGCCAGCAGCCATAGCGGGGGTTCCTACAATGAGCAGTTCTTC. It codes for CASSHSGGSYNEQFF.